Each of the 3 T cell receptor beta chains below was sequenced from the same sample in a study of identical twins. TCRdb re-analysed the 5' RACE reads in MiXCR, keeping a single row per CDR3 protein. The sample includes approximately 630,000 distinct CDR3 sequences, roughly 6.6% of them seen just once. The sample also formed part of further work on yellow fever vaccine responses in identical twins.

Sequenced input: PBMCs. The receptor source for this set is a woman in her late teens or twenties in good health.

This clonotype appeared a few times. V is TRBV2 and J is TRBJ2-1; 10 nucleotides agree with TRBD1. Germline V gene lookup returns CDR1 SNHLY and CDR2 FYNNEI. Trimming cost V 6 bases and J 9 bases; bases outside gene matches: 14. The CDR3 length is 16 residues. The CDR3 is CASSQYPGTGVSEQFF. The CDR3 coding sequence is TGTGCCAGCAGCCAATACCCCGGGACAGGGGTTTCTGAGCAGTTCTTC.

A few counts support this clonotype. V and J are TRBV20-1 and TRBJ2-1; 8 positions agree with TRBD2. This CDR3 spans 15 amino acids. Germline V CDR1 and CDR2: DFQATT, SNEGSKA (reference sequence). J gave up 2 bases and V 6 bases, and 9 bases lay outside the gene matches. The CDR3 protein is CSASPGSGTYNEQFF. The CDR3 bases are TGCAGTGCCTCACCCGGTAGCGGGACCTACAATGAGCAGTTCTTC.

At least ten counts were recorded for this clonotype. The chain carries TRBV3-1 and TRBJ2-1; D perhaps matches TRBD2 (6 bases). CDR1 is LGHDT, CDR2 YNNKEL, per germline (reference sequence). The CDR3 sequence is 16 residues long. Trimming shortened V by 1 base and J by 2 bases, and 12 bases separated the two germline ends. The CDR3 sequence is CASSQVFGSTYNEQFF. In DNA, the CDR3 is TGTGCCAGCAGCCAAGTTTTCGGGAGTACCTACAATGAGCAGTTCTTC.